The following is a T cell receptor (beta chain) sequence with its context. What it recognizes is unknown. Stated time point: sample taken at primary tumor resection. Whole RNA came from tumor, nontumor lung or frozen PBMC and was sequenced without being sorted. TCR cDNA molecules each carried a unique molecular identifier. TCRdb ran MiXCR on the 5' RACE reads and lists one entry per CDR3 protein. The table lists 25,000 to 30,000 distinct CDR3 sequences, 7.5% to 9.5% of them singletons. CDR3 size: 16 residues. J was trimmed by 7 bases and V by 4 bases; bases with no gene match: 8. CDR1 is SGHTA, CDR2 FQGNSA, per germline. The data are from a study of spatial heterogeneity in lung cancer. Study-wide points: Blood carried ubiquitous expanded tumor TCRs more at resection than follow-up.

The chain has TRBV7-2 and TRBJ2-1; the match to TRBD2 covers 12 bases. The specimen comprised PBMCs, sampled at surgery. The receptor was isolated from a female donor with early-stage non-small cell lung cancer. CDR3 nucleotides: TGTGCCAGCAGCTCGAAGACTAGCGGGAGTGTAAATGAGCAGTTCTTC. It translates to CASSSKTSGSVNEQFF.